This T cell receptor (beta chain) was sequenced in a study of T cell clonotyping in hematopoietic cell transplantation. Germline V lookup: CDR1 SGHVS, CDR2 FNYEAQ. The CDR3 runs to 14 residues. V lost 3 bases and J 2 bases, leaving 8 bases between the germline ends. Clones were sequenced by immunoSEQ multiplex PCR, and TCRdb holds only the in-frame ones, with some missing. The table lists 30,000 to 45,000 clones, approximately 89% of them singletons. Concerning this clone itself: Antigen unknown.

Whole-study results and caveats: Higher Inverse Simpson Index values in graft donor and pretransplant recipient predicted broader posttransplant TCR diversity. Few recipient clonotypes overlapped donors; over 95% were de novo at given depth.

V usage is TRBV7-6 and J usage is TRBJ2-1; D is possibly TRBD1 (6 bases). The sequencing sample was made of peripheral blood mononuclear cells. The clonotype was recovered from a woman in her forties in good health. Some clones in this sample may be carry-over from other donors' samples. CDR3 loop: CASSLAGAYNEQFF. The CDR3 region has the DNA TGTGCCAGCAGCTTGGCAGGGGCCTACAATGAGCAGTTCTTC.